This TCR beta chain was profiled in a study of blood T cell repertoires in COVID-19. About the research overall: Sample material is recorded as cDNA or gDNA derived from T cells, B-cell-depleted T cells, or PBMCs.

Method: immunoSEQ multiplex PCR; TCRdb's copy keeps in-frame clones and lacks some. Here the sample spans 250,000 to 350,000 clones, 70% to 90% being singletons. This CDR3 region has 16 residues. J was trimmed by 1 base and V by 2 bases; bases with no gene match: 6. Germline-derived CDR1 and CDR2 are SNHLY and FYNNEI. Allocation to cohorts depended on clinical history reported by the participants. The TCR sequence derives from a woman aged 25 to 39 who had recovered from COVID-19. The chain employs TRBV2 and TRBJ1-1, with TRBD1 identical over 8 bases. The specimen sequenced was PBMCs or T cells enriched from blood (not recorded which). The CDR3 loop reads CASSETWTGRNTEAFF. The DNA of the CDR3 is TGTGCCAGCAGTGAAACGTGGACAGGGAGGAACACTGAAGCTTTCTTT. The whole variable domain, remainder taken from reference TRBV2 and TRBJ1-1, is EPEVTQTPSHQVTQMGQEVILRCVPISNHLYFYWYRQILGQKVEFLVSFYNNEISEKSEIFDDQFSVERPDGSNFTLKIRSTKLEDSAMYFCASSETWTGRNTEAFFGQGTRLTVV.